This TCR beta chain derives from a study of cytomegalovirus exposure and HLA in healthy donors. In the PCR, 60 Vbeta and 13 Jbeta primers were used. This table comes from immunoSEQ multiplex PCR, and its TCRdb copy is limited to in-frame clones, with some not included. This repertoire shows 100,000 to 150,000 clones, nearly 80% found once; its top ten account for 0.9% to 1.2%. This CDR3 region has 15 residues. In germline, CDR1 is SGHDT, CDR2 YYEEEE. Trimming cost V 2 bases and J 5 bases; bases outside gene matches: 8. Material for sequencing was PBMCs. The chain combines TRBV5-6 with TRBJ2-5; 8 bases are a match to TRBD1. The TCR sequence derives from a male donor in good health and CMV-seronegative. CDR3 sequence (DNA): TGTGCCAGCAGCTTAAGCAGGGGGCGCAGGGAGACCCAGTACTTC. Protein product: CASSLSRGRRETQYF.